This T cell receptor (beta chain) was recorded in a study of T cells after yellow fever vaccination. Notes on the study in general: Though it reached lower strength, the secondary response hit its peak faster, day 5 versus 15. Only a small proportion of the clonotypes turned up in both the CD4 and the CD8 compartments, likely arising from convergent recombination. Most clones from primary vaccination resurfaced after the booster (around 97% CD4, 88% CD8).

This clonotype turned up a few times. Its target is not known. TCR cDNA was made by 5'RACE template switching, adding a universal primer site and UMIs. TCRdb re-analysed the 5' RACE reads in MiXCR, keeping a single row per CDR3 protein. The repertoire holds some 150,000 distinct CDR3 sequences, with approximately 11% as singletons. Germline CDR1 is SGHTA and CDR2 is FQGTGA. The ends were cut back, 2 bases at V and 1 base at J, with 11 bases in the middle. The CDR3 contains 15 residues. The sample here was CD8+ T cells sorted from PBMCs, taken 15 days after the yellow fever booster vaccination. The rearrangement uses TRBV7-3 and TRBJ2-5; perhaps TRBD1 as D (5 bases). The receptor was isolated from a man aged 18 to 29 who received the YFV17D yellow fever vaccine. The CDR3 is CASSLGATTQETQYF. CDR3 coding DNA: TGTGCCAGCAGCTTAGGGGCCACCACCCAAGAGACCCAGTACTTC.